A selection of T cell receptor beta chains follows, all from one sample in a study of PD-1 blockade in classical Hodgkin lymphoma. Repertoires were generated with immunoSEQ multiplex PCR, while TCRdb's copy carries only in-frame clones and drops some. The sample contains about 90,000 clones, 83% of which appear only once. This specimen was peripheral blood mononuclear cells (PBMCs), taken before the fourth cycle of nivolumab. All receptors come from a human donor with classical Hodgkin lymphoma. Each CDR3 is given with its conserved first and last residue. The order of the fields is V gene, J gene, D gene, clone size, CDR3 protein, CDR3 DNA. D genes are given only for firm matches. A clone size is listed for some rows: how often the clone was seen (once, few, many), or a class if it is expanded.

TRBV11-2	TRBJ1-2	TRBD1	.	CASSLLLQGNGYTF	TGTGCCAGCAGTCTACTCCTACAGGGGAATGGCTACACCTTC
TRBV10-3	TRBJ2-1	TRBD2	.	CAISGGRADEQFF	TGTGCCATCTCTGGCGGGAGGGCGGATGAGCAGTTCTTC
TRBV19	TRBJ1-5	.	.	CASSIGKGSNQPQHF	TGTGCCAGTAGTATCGGGAAAGGTAGCAATCAGCCCCAGCATTTT
TRBV9	TRBJ1-3	TRBD1	.	CASTPTGTSGNTIYF	TGTGCCAGCACCCCGACAGGGACCTCTGGAAACACCATATATTTT
TRBV5-4	TRBJ2-5	TRBD2	.	CASSSRSGGRQETQYF	TGTGCCAGCAGCTCAAGAAGCGGGGGGCGCCAAGAGACCCAGTACTTC
TRBV7-2	TRBJ2-5	TRBD1	.	CASRDREETQYF	TGTGCCAGCAGGGACAGGGAAGAGACCCAGTACTTC
TRBV29-1	TRBJ2-1	.	few	CSVRSSVYNEQFF	TGCAGCGTTAGGTCTAGCGTATACAATGAGCAGTTCTTC
TRBV5-4	TRBJ2-1	TRBD2	few	CASSAGLGDYNEQFF	TGTGCCAGCAGCGCAGGACTAGGAGACTACAATGAGCAGTTCTTC
TRBV5-1	TRBJ1-1	.	.	CASTRDTDTEAFF	TGCGCCAGCACCCGGGACACCGACACTGAAGCTTTCTTT
TRBV29-1	TRBJ2-1	.	.	CSVEGVGGSRNEQFF	TGCAGCGTTGAAGGGGTTGGGGGGAGTAGAAATGAGCAGTTCTTC
TRBV7-9	TRBJ1-3	.	.	CASSLGRAAGNTIYF	TGTGCCAGCAGCTTAGGAAGGGCGGCTGGAAACACCATATATTTT
TRBV27	TRBJ2-7	TRBD2	once	CASSTTTSGYEQYF	TGTGCCAGCAGTACAACGACTAGCGGCTACGAGCAGTACTTC
TRBV19	TRBJ1-2	.	.	CASRLAANYGYTF	TGTGCCAGTAGGTTGGCAGCAAACTATGGCTACACCTTC
TRBV6-6	TRBJ2-7	.	once	CASTGWGEQYF	TGTGCCAGCACGGGGTGGGGGGAGCAGTACTTC
TRBV9	TRBJ1-1	TRBD1	.	CASSPGRSRGRVGTEAFF	TGTGCCAGCAGCCCCGGCCGATCAAGGGGGCGGGTTGGCACTGAAGCTTTCTTT
TRBV7-2	TRBJ1-5	.	.	CASSLDRNQPQHF	TGTGCCAGCAGCTTAGACAGGAATCAGCCCCAGCATTTT
TRBV5-6	TRBJ2-1	TRBD2	.	CASSLGLAGGRRSYNEQFF	TGTGCCAGCAGCTTGGGGCTAGCGGGAGGACGCCGTTCCTACAATGAGCAGTTCTTC
TRBV7-2	TRBJ2-7	TRBD1	.	CASSFGQGSYEQYF	TGTGCCAGCAGCTTCGGACAGGGATCCTACGAGCAGTACTTC
TRBV18	TRBJ2-5	.	.	CASSPAGNGETQYF	TGTGCCAGCTCACCAGCAGGGAATGGAGAGACCCAGTACTTC
TRBV7-9	TRBJ1-1	TRBD1	.	CASSLGAGGFTEAFF	TGTGCCAGCAGCTTAGGCGCAGGGGGATTCACTGAAGCTTTCTTT
TRBV2	TRBJ2-3	TRBD2	.	CASKPGGRVGDTQYF	TGTGCCAGCAAGCCCGGCGGGAGAGTAGGAGATACGCAGTATTTT
TRBV30	TRBJ2-7	TRBD2	.	CAWSVGLAGGEQYF	TGTGCCTGGAGTGTAGGTCTAGCGGGAGGCGAGCAGTACTTC
TRBV2	TRBJ2-5	TRBD2	.	CASTPLAGYQETQYF	TGTGCCAGCACCCCGCTAGCGGGGTACCAAGAGACCCAGTACTTC
TRBV6-1	TRBJ1-5	TRBD1	.	CASHAGTADNQPQHF	TGTGCCAGCCATGCCGGGACAGCAGACAATCAGCCCCAGCATTTT
TRBV27	TRBJ1-1	.	.	CASSGTRRTEAFF	TGTGCCAGCAGCGGGACCCGGCGGACTGAAGCTTTCTTT
TRBV5-1	TRBJ2-1	TRBD2	.	CASGTSGMFHEQFF	TGCGCCAGCGGCACTAGCGGGATGTTCCATGAGCAGTTCTTC
TRBV7-3	TRBJ1-1	.	.	CASSYSPRTEAFF	TGTGCCAGCAGCTACTCACCCCGGACTGAAGCTTTCTTT
TRBV6-5	TRBJ1-5	.	few	CASREGINQPQHF	TGTGCCAGCAGGGAGGGGATTAATCAGCCCCAGCATTTT
TRBV4-1	TRBJ1-4	.	once	CASSRPGANEKLFF	TGCGCCAGCAGTCGACCTGGAGCTAATGAAAAACTGTTTTTT
TRBV19	TRBJ1-1	.	.	CASRPPLSGAVNTEAFF	TGTGCCAGTAGGCCCCCCCTCTCAGGGGCTGTCAACACTGAAGCTTTCTTT
TRBV18	TRBJ1-1	.	.	CASSPGQPSNTEAFF	TGTGCCAGCTCACCGGGTCAACCGTCGAACACTGAAGCTTTCTTT
TRBV5-6	TRBJ2-7	.	few	CASSPFVSHEQYF	TGTGCCAGCAGCCCTTTCGTGTCCCACGAGCAGTACTTC
TRBV7-8	TRBJ1-4	.	.	CASSARIGQKLFF	TGTGCCAGCAGCGCCAGAATTGGCCAAAAACTGTTTTTT
TRBV4-2	TRBJ1-2	TRBD1	.	CASSPTGGFDGYTF	TGTGCCAGCAGCCCAACAGGGGGATTCGATGGCTACACCTTC
TRBV5-6	TRBJ1-1	.	.	CASSLVAGTWNTEAFF	TGTGCCAGCAGCTTGGTCGCGGGGACGTGGAACACTGAAGCTTTCTTT
TRBV2	TRBJ1-3	.	few	CASSPLGNTIYF	TGTGCCAGCAGTCCGCTTGGAAACACCATATATTTT
TRBV27	TRBJ1-1	.	.	CASSLLDVLGGRTEAFF	TGTGCCAGCAGTTTATTGGACGTTCTGGGGGGGCGTACTGAAGCTTTCTTT
TRBV19	TRBJ2-3	.	.	CASRLRASTDTQYF	TGTGCCAGTAGATTGCGGGCTAGCACAGATACGCAGTATTTT
TRBV11-2	TRBJ1-2	.	.	CASSLDLYDYGYTF	TGTGCCAGCAGCTTAGATCTGTACGACTATGGCTACACCTTC
TRBV19	TRBJ1-1	TRBD1	few	CASSPDRGREAFF	TGTGCCAGTAGTCCGGACAGGGGCAGAGAAGCTTTCTTT
TRBV29-1	TRBJ2-7	TRBD2	.	CSVLTSSSYEQYF	TGCAGCGTTTTGACTAGCAGCTCCTACGAGCAGTACTTC
TRBV28	TRBJ2-7	TRBD2	.	CASTPSGRGEQYF	TGTGCCAGCACCCCTAGCGGGAGAGGCGAGCAGTACTTC
TRBV6-4	TRBJ2-1	.	.	CASSEQGNEQFF	TGTGCCAGCAGTGAGCAGGGGAATGAGCAGTTCTTC
TRBV27	TRBJ2-7	TRBD2	once	CASSFRTSPYEQYF	TGTGCCAGCAGTTTCAGGACTAGCCCCTACGAGCAGTACTTC
TRBV11-2	TRBJ2-5	.	few	CASSLDSQETQYF	TGTGCCAGCAGCTTAGACTCCCAAGAGACCCAGTACTTC
TRBV30	TRBJ2-2	.	.	CAWSVIVAGELFF	TGTGCCTGGAGTGTAATAGTCGCCGGGGAGCTGTTTTTT